This T cell receptor beta chain emerged from a study of response to subunit inactivated influenza vaccine. TCRdb called the RT-PCR reads again in MiXCR, with one record for every CDR3 protein. The sample yields roughly 700,000 distinct CDR3 sequences, 14% seen once. The TCR was taken from a man aged 45-60 years who received an inactivated influenza vaccine. The input for sequencing was PBMCs from blood, taken roughly 2 weeks before vaccination.

The chain's CDR3 is CASSFAGPLNRETQYF. The CDR3 nucleotides read TGTGCCAGCAGTTTCGCGGGGCCTCTGAACCGGGAGACCCAGTACTTC. The chain employs TRBV27 and TRBJ2-5, with D possibly being TRBD2 (6 bases). The germline gives CDR1 MNHEY, CDR2 SMNVEV (reference sequence). V lost 3 bases, J lost 5 bases, and 19 bases lay in between. The CDR3 is 16 residues long.